Sequencing of this T cell receptor beta chain was carried out in a study of T cells in Graves' hyperthyroidism and ophthalmopathy. Study as a whole: Peripheral blood was acquired at first diagnosis, ahead of any therapy whatsoever.

Per the germline V gene, CDR1 is SEHNR and CDR2 is FQNEAQ (reference sequence). The CDR3 is made up of 15 amino acids. Turning to this clonotype: Germline is not matched at one junction end, which may reflect a read error.

Patients were excluded for uncontrolled infection, other autoimmune disease, pregnancy or lactation. The source of the PBMCs was around 10 ml of fresh peripheral blood. RNA transcripts provided the source from which TCR beta CDR3 regions were amplified. The TCR CDR3 was amplified in a first-round RT-PCR using the HTBI primer set. TCRdb re-called the multiplex PCR reads through MiXCR, storing one row per CDR3 protein. The repertoire holds roughly 800,000 distinct CDR3 sequences, with over 35% as singletons. The clonotype comes from a man between 18 and 29 years old with Graves' hyperthyroidism. The V call is TRBV7-9, the J call TRBJ1-1; 8 positions match TRBD1. The sample was blood. The CDR3 region is CASSQPGQGRTEAFF. CDR3 nucleotide sequence: TGCGCCAGCAGCCAACCCGGACAGGGTAGGACTGAAGCTTTCTTT.